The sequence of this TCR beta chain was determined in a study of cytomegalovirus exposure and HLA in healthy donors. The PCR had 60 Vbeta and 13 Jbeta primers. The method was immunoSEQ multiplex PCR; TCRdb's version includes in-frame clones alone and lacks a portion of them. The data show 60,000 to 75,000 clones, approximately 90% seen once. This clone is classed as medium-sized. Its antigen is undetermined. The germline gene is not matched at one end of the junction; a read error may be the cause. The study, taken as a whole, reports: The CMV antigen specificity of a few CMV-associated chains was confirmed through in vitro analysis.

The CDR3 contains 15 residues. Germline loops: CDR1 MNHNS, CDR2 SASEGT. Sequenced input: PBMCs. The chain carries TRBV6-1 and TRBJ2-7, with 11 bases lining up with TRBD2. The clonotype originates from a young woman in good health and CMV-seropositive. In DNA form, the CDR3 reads TGTGCCAGCAGTGAAGGTCCCGAGGCTAGCGGGAGGTCCCCCTTC. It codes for CASSEGPEASGRSPF.